This TCR beta chain was identified in a study of cytomegalovirus exposure and HLA in healthy donors. Study outcomes and limitations: The authors judged a highly shared variant cluster likely a sequencing artifact.

Researchers ran the PCR with 60 Vbeta and 13 Jbeta primers. Method: immunoSEQ multiplex PCR; TCRdb's copy keeps in-frame clones and lacks some. The sample includes 250,000 to 350,000 clones, about nine tenths of them seen just once. CDR3 size: 13 residues. The V gene end was trimmed by 2 bases and the J gene end by 7 bases; junction bases not matched to a gene: 4. CDR1 and CDR2 (germline): GTSNPN, SVGIG (reference sequence). This clone was observed a few times. The target antigen is unknown. This TCR was sampled from a man aged 40-50 years in good health and CMV-seropositive. The sample consisted of PBMCs. This sequence joins TRBV30 and TRBJ2-2, with 7 bases fitting TRBD2. CDR3 nucleotides: TGTGCCTGGAGTAAGCGGGACTACGGGGAGCTGTTTTTT. Amino acid sequence: CAWSKRDYGELFF.